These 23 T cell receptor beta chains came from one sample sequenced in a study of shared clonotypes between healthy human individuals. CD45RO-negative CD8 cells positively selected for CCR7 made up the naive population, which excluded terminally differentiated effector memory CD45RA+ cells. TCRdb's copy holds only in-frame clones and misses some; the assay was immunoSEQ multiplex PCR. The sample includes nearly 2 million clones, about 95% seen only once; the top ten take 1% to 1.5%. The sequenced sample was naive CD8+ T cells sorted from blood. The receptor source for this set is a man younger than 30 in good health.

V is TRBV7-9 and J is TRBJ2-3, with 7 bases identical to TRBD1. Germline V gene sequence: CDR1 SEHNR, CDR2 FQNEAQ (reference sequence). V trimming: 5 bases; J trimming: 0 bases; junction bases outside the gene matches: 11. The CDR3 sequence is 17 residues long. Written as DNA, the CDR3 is TGTGCCAGCAGCACAACCAGGGGGACAGACAGCACAGATACGCAGTATTTT. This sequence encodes CASSTTRGTDSTDTQYF.

The chain's CDR3 is CASSLDPSDGSYEQYF. CDR3 nucleotide sequence: TGTGCCAGCAGCTTAGATCCTAGCGACGGGTCCTACGAGCAGTACTTC. The V call is TRBV7-8, the J call TRBJ2-7; a weak D match, TRBD2 (6 bases). V dropped 1 base and J dropped 1 base, with 14 bases sitting between them. Germline CDR1 is SGHVS and CDR2 is FQNEAQ. The CDR3 runs 16 residues. Full variable domain (missing parts from reference TRBV7-8 and TRBJ2-7): GAGVSQSPRYKVAKRGQDVALRCDPISGHVSLFWYQQALGQGPEFLTYFQNEAQLDKSGLPSDRFFAERPEGSVSTLKIQRTQQEDSAVYLCASSLDPSDGSYEQYFGPGTRLTVT.

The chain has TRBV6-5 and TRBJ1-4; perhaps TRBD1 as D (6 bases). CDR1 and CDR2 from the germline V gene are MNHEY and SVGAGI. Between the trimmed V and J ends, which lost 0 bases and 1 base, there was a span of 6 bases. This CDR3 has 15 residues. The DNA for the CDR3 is TGTGCCAGCAGTTACTCGACAGGAACTAATGAAAAACTGTTTTTT. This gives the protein CASSYSTGTNEKLFF.

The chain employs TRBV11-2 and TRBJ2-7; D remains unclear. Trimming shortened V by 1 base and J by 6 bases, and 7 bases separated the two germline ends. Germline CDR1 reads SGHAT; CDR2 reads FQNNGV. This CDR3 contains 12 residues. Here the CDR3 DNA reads TGTGCCAGCAGCTTAGGGCACCGCGAGCAGTACTTC. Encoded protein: CASSLGHREQYF.

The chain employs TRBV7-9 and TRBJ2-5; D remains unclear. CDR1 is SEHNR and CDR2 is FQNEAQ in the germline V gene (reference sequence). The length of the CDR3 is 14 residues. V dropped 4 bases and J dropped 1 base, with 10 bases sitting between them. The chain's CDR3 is CASSWSFGQETQYF. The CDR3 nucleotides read TGTGCCAGCAGCTGGAGTTTTGGCCAAGAGACCCAGTACTTC.

CDR3 nucleotides: TGCAGCGGTGGAGCTAACACCGGGGAGCTGTTTTTT. This translates into CSGGANTGELFF. The chain is built from TRBV29-1 and TRBJ2-2; D gene ambiguous. Germline assignment: CDR1 SQVTM and CDR2 ANQGSEA. The CDR3 runs to 12 residues. The germline V and J ends were trimmed by 7 bases and 2 bases, with 8 bases remaining between them.

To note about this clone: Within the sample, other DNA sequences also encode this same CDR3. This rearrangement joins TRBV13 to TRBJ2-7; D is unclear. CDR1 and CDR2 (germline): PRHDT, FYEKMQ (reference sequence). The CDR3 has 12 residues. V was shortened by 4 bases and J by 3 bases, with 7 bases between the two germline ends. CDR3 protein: CASSSQGYEQYF. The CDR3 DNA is TGTGCCAGCAGCTCACAAGGCTACGAGCAGTACTTC. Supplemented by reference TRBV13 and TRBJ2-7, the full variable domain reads AAGVIQSPRHLIKEKRETATLKCYPIPRHDTVYWYQQGPGQDPQFLISFYEKMQSDKGSIPDRFSAQQFSDYHSELNMSSLELGDSALYFCASSSQGYEQYFGPGTRLTVT.

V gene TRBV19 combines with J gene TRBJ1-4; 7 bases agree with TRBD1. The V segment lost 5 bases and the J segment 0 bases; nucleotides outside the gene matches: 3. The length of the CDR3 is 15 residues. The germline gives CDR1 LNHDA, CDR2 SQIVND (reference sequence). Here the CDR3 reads CASSYTGATNEKLFF. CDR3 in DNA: TGTGCCAGTAGTTATACAGGGGCAACTAATGAAAAACTGTTTTTT. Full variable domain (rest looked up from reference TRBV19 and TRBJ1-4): DGGITQSPKYLFRKEGQNVTLSCEQNLNHDAMYWYRQDPGQGLRLIYYSQIVNDFQKGDIAEGYSVSREKKESFPLTVTSAQKNPTAFYLCASSYTGATNEKLFFGSGTQLSVL.

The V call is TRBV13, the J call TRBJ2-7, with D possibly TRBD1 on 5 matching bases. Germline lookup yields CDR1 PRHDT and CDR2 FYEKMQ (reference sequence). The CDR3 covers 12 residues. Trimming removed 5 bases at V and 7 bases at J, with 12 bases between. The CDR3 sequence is CASSPNPGEQYF. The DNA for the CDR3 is TGTGCCAGCAGCCCCAACCCAGGGGAGCAGTACTTC.

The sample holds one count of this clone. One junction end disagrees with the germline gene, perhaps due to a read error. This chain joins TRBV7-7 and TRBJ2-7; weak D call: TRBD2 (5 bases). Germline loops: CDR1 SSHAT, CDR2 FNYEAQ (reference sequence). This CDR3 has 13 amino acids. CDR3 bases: TGTGCTAGCAGCTTAACTAGTTCCTACGAGCAGTACTTC. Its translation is CASSLTSSYEQYF.

This chain's CDR3 is CASSYDGGPTEAFF. The CDR3 DNA reads as TGCGCCAGCAGCTATGACGGGGGCCCCACTGAAGCTTTCTTT. The rearrangement links TRBV5-1 to TRBJ1-1, with D possibly being TRBD1 (6 bases). Per germline, CDR1 SGHRS and CDR2 YFSETQ. The CDR3 contains 14 residues. The V gene lost 3 bases and the J gene lost 4 bases, with 13 bases spanning the gap.

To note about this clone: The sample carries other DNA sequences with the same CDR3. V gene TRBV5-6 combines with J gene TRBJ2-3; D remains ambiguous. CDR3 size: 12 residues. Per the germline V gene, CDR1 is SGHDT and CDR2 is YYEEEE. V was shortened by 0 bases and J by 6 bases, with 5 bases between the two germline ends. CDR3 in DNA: TGTGCCAGCAGCTTGGGTTGGGATACGCAGTATTTT. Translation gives CASSLGWDTQYF. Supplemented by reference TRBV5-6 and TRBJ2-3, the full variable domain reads DAGVTQSPTHLIKTRGQQVTLRCSPKSGHDTVSWYQQALGQGPQFIFQYYEEEERQRGNFPDRFSGHQFPNYSSELNVNALLLGDSALYLCASSLGWDTQYFGPGTRLTVL.

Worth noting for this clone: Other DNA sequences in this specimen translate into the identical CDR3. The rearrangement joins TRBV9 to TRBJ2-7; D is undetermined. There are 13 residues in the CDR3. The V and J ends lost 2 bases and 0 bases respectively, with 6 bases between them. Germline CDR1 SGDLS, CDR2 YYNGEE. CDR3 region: CASSVSGSYEQYF. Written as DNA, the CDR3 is TGTGCCAGCAGCGTCTCAGGCTCCTACGAGCAGTACTTC.

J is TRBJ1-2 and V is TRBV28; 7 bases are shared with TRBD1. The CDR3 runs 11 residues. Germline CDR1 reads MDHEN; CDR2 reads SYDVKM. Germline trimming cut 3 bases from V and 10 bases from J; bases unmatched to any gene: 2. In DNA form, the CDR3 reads TGTGCCAGCAGTTTCGGACAGGACTACACCTTC. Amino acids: CASSFGQDYTF.

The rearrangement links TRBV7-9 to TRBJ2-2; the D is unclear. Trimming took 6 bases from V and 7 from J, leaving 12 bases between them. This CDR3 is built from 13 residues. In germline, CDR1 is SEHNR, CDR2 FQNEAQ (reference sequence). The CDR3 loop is CASSYLSGGELFF. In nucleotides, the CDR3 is TGTGCCAGCAGTTACCTTTCGGGCGGGGAGCTGTTTTTT.

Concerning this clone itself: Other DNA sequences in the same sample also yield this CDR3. DNA of the CDR3: TGCGCCAGCAGCCCCAGGGGCGATGAGCAGTTCTTC. It codes for CASSPRGDEQFF. This chain uses TRBV4-1 with TRBJ2-1, with D tentatively TRBD1 (6 bases). Germline CDR1 and CDR2: MGHRA and YSYEKL. V shed 4 bases and J shed 8 bases, with 9 bases lying between them. The CDR3 contains 12 residues.

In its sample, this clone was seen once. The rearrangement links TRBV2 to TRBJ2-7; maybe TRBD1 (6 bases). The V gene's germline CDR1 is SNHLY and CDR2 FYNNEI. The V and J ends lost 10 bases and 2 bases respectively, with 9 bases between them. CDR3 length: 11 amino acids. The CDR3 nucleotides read TGTGCCACGGACAGTCCCTACGAGCAGTACTTC. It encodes CATDSPYEQYF.

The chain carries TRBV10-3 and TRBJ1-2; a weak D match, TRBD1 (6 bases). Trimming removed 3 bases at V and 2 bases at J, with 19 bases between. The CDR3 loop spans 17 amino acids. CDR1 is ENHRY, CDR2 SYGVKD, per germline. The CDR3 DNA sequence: TGTGCCATCAGTGACAGGATGACAGGCGAGGCCAACTATGGCTACACCTTC. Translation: CAISDRMTGEANYGYTF.

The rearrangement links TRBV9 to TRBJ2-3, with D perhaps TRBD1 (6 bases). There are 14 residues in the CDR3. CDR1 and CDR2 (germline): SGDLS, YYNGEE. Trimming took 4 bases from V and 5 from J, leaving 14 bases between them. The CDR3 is CASSPPQGLDTQYF. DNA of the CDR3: TGTGCCAGCAGCCCCCCCCAGGGGCTAGATACGCAGTATTTT.

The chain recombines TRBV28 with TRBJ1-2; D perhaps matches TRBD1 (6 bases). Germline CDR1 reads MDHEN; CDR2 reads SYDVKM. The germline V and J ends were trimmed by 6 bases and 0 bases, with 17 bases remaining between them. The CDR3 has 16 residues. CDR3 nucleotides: TGTGCCAGCAGCCAGGACAGTCCCCTAGCTAACTATGGCTACACCTTC. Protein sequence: CASSQDSPLANYGYTF.

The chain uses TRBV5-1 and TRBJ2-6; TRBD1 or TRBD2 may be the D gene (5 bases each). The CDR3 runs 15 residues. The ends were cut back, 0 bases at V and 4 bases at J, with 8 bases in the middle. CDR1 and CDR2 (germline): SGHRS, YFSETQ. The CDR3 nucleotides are TGCGCCAGCAGCTTGGACGGGACCGGGGCCAACGTCCTGACTTTC. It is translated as CASSLDGTGANVLTF.

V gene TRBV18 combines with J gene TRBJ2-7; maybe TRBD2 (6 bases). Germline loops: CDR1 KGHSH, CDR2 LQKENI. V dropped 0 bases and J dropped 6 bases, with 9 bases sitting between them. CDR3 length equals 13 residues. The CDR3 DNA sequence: TGTGCCAGCTCACCACCGAACGGGGGCGAGCAGTACTTC. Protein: CASSPPNGGEQYF.

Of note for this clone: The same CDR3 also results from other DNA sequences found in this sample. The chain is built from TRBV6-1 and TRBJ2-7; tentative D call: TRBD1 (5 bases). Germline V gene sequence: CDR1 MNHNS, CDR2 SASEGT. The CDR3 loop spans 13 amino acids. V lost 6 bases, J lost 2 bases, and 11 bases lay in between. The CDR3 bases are TGTGCCAGCAGAACCTTAGGGGCCTACGAGCAGTACTTC. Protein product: CASRTLGAYEQYF.